A single sample gave rise to the 9 T cell receptor beta chains below, sequenced in a study of CD8 T cells in Susac syndrome (dated by TCRdb to the late 2010s). Libraries were made using the immunoSEQ multiplex PCR assay. RNA was extracted using the RNeasy kit, and roughly 0.45 to 1 microgram was reverse transcribed with random hexamers. The public sequencing data were trimmed at Q25 with fastp and processed into clonotypes with MiXCR by TCRdb, which kept only in-frame beta chains. Every CDR3 protein is listed once, alongside the most common genes and DNA of its rows. This sample comprises approximately 120,000 distinct CDR3 sequences, less than 97% of them detected only once. The top ten clonotypes cover more than 0.095% of the sample. Sequencing used CD4+ T cells from PBMCs. The receptor source for this set is a human donor in good health.

This chain joins TRBV20-1 and TRBJ2-7; 10 nucleotides agree with TRBD2. Germline V gene sequence: CDR1 DFQATT, CDR2 SNEGSKA (reference sequence). The V gene end was trimmed by 5 bases and the J gene end by 4 bases; junction bases not matched to a gene: 8. The CDR3 loop spans 14 amino acids. The CDR3 here is CSAASTSGRYEQYF. DNA for the CDR3: TGCAGTGCTGCTTCGACTAGCGGGCGTTACGAGCAGTACTTC.

The rearrangement links TRBV7-9 to TRBJ2-7; no firm D call. V dropped 4 bases and J dropped 7 bases, with 14 bases sitting between them. This CDR3 has 13 residues. CDR1 is SEHNR and CDR2 is FQNEAQ in the germline V gene (reference sequence). CDR3 nucleotide sequence: TGTGCCAGCAGCTCCCGAGACGTCCGGGAGCAGTACTTC. Translated, it gives CASSSRDVREQYF. The full variable domain, completed using reference TRBV7-9 and TRBJ2-7, is DTGVSQNPRHKITKRGQNVTFRCDPISEHNRLYWYRQTLGQGPEFLTYFQNEAQLEKSRLLSDRFSAERPKGSFSTLEIQRTEQGDSAMYLCASSSRDVREQYFGPGTRLTVT.

This clonotype was recorded only once. The chain joins TRBV7-9 to TRBJ1-1; D is ambiguous. The CDR3 totals 9 residues. Between the trimmed V and J ends, which lost 4 bases and 8 bases, there was a span of 2 bases. Germline V gene data show CDR1 as SEHNR and CDR2 as FQNEAQ (reference sequence). CDR3 protein: CASSSEAFF. The CDR3 coding sequence is TGTGCCAGCAGCTCGGAAGCTTTCTTT.

This CDR3 reads CARRGGTGTGVEAFF. CDR3 in DNA: TGTGCCAGACGGGGTGGGACAGGGACAGGGGTGGAAGCTTTCTTT. This rearrangement joins TRBV2 to TRBJ1-1; 10 nucleotides agree with TRBD1. This CDR3 has 15 amino acids. V gave up 9 bases and J gave up 8 bases; unmatched junction bases: 15. Germline assignment: CDR1 SNHLY and CDR2 FYNNEI.

V and J are TRBV3-1 and TRBJ1-1; D not certain. Trimming stripped 7 bases from V and 3 bases from J, with 6 bases between. There are 11 residues in the CDR3. Germline CDR1 reads LGHDT; CDR2 reads YNNKEL (reference sequence). The CDR3 loop is CASTKDTEAFF. CDR3 DNA sequence: TGTGCCAGCACCAAGGACACTGAAGCTTTCTTT.

The chain recombines TRBV6-2 or TRBV6-3 with TRBJ2-6, with D unclear. The germline gives CDR1 MNHEY, CDR2 SVGEGT. The ends were cut back, 4 bases at V and 3 bases at J, with 4 bases in the middle. This CDR3 has 13 residues. CDR3 region: CASSLDGANVLTF. DNA of the CDR3: TGTGCCAGCAGTTTGGATGGGGCCAACGTCCTGACTTTC.

This clonotype was counted a single time. The chain recombines TRBV19 with TRBJ2-7; D ambiguous. The CDR3 totals 14 residues. The germline gives CDR1 LNHDA, CDR2 SQIVND (reference sequence). The V end lost 3 bases, the J end lost 5 bases, and 14 bases lay between the germline ends. The CDR3 here is CASSMGTPSHEQYF. DNA of the CDR3: TGTGCCAGTAGTATGGGTACTCCGAGCCACGAGCAGTACTTC. The whole variable domain, remainder taken from reference TRBV19 and TRBJ2-7, is DGGITQSPKYLFRKEGQNVTLSCEQNLNHDAMYWYRQDPGQGLRLIYYSQIVNDFQKGDIAEGYSVSREKKESFPLTVTSAQKNPTAFYLCASSMGTPSHEQYFGPGTRLTVT.

The chain carries TRBV20-1 and TRBJ2-3, with a tentative D call TRBD2 (6 bases). The CDR3 extends over 13 amino acids. The ends were cut back, 1 base at V and 6 bases at J, with 11 bases in the middle. Germline values: CDR1 DFQATT, CDR2 SNEGSKA (reference sequence). The CDR3 loop reads CSARGGAADTQYF. The CDR3 DNA follows: TGCAGTGCTAGAGGCGGGGCCGCGGATACGCAGTATTTT.

The chain has TRBV7-9 and TRBJ2-1; D uncertain. The germline V gene has CDR1 SEHNR and CDR2 FQNEAQ (reference sequence). The CDR3 contains 16 residues. With 1 base removed from V and 5 bases from J, the gap between germline ends came to 15 bases. CDR3 DNA: TGTGCCAGCAGCTTAGAGCCAGGCCCTTACCACAATGAGCAGTTCTTC. It codes for CASSLEPGPYHNEQFF.